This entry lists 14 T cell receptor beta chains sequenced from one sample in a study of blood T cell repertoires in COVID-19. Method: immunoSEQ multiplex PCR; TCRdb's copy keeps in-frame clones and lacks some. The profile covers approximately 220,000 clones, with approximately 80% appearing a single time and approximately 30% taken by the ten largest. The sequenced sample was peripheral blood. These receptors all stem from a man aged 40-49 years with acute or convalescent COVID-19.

The CDR3 loop reads CASSQPLGRTSTDTQYF. Written as DNA, the CDR3 is TGCGCCAGCAGTCAACCACTGGGGAGAACTAGCACAGATACGCAGTATTTT. The chain links TRBV23-1 to TRBJ2-3; D is perhaps TRBD2 (5 bases). TRBV23-1 is treated as an ORF (open reading frame) with a function not yet certain. The CDR3 has 17 amino acids. V lost 2 bases and J lost 0, with 15 bases in between.

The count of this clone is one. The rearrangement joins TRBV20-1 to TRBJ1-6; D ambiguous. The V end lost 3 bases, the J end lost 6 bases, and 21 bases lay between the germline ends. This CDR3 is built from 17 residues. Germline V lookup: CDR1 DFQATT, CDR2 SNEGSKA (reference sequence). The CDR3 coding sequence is TGCAGTGCTAGTACTCCGGGATCGTGGTGGGGTAATTCACCCCTCCACTTT. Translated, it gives CSASTPGSWWGNSPLHF.

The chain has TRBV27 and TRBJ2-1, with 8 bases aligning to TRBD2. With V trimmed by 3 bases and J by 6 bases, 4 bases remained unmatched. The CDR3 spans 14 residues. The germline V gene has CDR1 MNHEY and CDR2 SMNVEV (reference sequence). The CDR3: CASSFGREANEQFF. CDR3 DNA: TGTGCCAGCAGTTTTGGGCGGGAGGCCAATGAGCAGTTCTTC.

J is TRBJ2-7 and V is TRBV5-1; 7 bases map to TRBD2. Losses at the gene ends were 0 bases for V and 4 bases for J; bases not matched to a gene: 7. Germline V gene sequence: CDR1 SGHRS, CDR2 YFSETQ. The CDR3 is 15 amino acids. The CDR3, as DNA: TGCGCCAGCAGCTTGGATTTCGGACTAGATTACGAGCAGTACTTC. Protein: CASSLDFGLDYEQYF.

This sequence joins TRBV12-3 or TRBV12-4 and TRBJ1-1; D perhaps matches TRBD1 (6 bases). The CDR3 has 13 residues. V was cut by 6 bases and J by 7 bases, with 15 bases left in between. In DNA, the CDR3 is TGTGCCAGCAGCCCTGACAGGACGGGTGAAGCTTTCTTT. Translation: CASSPDRTGEAFF.

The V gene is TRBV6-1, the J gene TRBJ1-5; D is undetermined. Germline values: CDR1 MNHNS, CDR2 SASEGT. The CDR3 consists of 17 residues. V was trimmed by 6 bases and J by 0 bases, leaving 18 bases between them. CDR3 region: CASREIGRGDSNQPQHF. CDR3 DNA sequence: TGTGCCAGCAGGGAAATTGGGCGGGGAGATAGCAATCAGCCCCAGCATTTT.

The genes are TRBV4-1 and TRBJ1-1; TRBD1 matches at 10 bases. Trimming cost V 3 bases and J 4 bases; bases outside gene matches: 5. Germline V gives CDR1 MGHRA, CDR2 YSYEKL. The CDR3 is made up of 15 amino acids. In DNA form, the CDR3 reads TGCGCCAGCAGCCAGTCCGGGACAGGGGTCACTGAAGCTTTCTTT. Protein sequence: CASSQSGTGVTEAFF.

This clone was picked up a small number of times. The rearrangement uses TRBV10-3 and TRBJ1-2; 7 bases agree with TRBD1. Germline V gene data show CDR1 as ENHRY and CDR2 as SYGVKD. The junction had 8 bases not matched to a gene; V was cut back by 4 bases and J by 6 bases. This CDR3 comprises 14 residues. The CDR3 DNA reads TGTGCCATCAGTGTGGGTGGTGGACAGGATGGCTACACCTTC. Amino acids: CAISVGGGQDGYTF.

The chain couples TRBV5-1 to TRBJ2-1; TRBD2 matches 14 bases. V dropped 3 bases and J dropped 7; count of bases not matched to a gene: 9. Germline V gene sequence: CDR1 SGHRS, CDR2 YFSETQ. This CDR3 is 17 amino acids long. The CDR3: CASSYGTSGSIKNEQFF. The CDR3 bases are TGCGCCAGCAGCTACGGGACTAGCGGGAGTATTAAGAATGAGCAGTTCTTC.

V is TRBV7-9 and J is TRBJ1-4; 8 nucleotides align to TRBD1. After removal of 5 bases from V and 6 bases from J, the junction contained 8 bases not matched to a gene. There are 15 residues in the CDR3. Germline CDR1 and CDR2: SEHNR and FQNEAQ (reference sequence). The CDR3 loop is CASSPNTGGHEKLFF. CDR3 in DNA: TGTGCCAGCAGCCCGAACACAGGGGGGCATGAAAAACTGTTTTTT.

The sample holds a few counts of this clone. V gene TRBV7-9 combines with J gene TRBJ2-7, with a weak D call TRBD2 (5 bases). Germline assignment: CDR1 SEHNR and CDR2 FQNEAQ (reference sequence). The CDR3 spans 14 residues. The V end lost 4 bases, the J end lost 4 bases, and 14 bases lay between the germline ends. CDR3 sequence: CASSYDYNAYEQYF. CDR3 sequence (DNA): TGTGCCAGCAGCTACGACTATAACGCATACGAGCAGTACTTC.

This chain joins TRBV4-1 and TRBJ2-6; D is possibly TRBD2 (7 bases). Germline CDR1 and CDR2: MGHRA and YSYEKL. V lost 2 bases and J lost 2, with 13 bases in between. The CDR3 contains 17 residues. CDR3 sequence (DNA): TGCGCCAGCAGCCAACGCGGGGGCGCGGCTGGGGCCAACGTCCTGACTTTC. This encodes CASSQRGGAAGANVLTF.

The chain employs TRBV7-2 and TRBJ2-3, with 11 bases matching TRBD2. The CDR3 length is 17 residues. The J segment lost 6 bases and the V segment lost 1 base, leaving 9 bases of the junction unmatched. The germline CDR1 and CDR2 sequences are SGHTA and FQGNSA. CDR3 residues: CASSLELAGASLDTQYF. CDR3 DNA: TGTGCCAGCAGCTTAGAACTAGCGGGAGCCTCACTGGATACGCAGTATTTT. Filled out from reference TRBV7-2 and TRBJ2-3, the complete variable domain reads GAGVSQSPSNKVTEKGKDVELRCDPISGHTALYWYRQSLGQGLEFLIYFQGNSAPDKSGLPSDRFSAERTGGSVSTLTIQRTQQEDSAVYLCASSLELAGASLDTQYFGPGTRLTVL.

The CDR3 sequence is CASSGTGWNQPQHF. In nucleotides, the CDR3 is TGTGCCAGCAGTGGGACAGGGTGGAATCAGCCCCAGCATTTT. This chain links TRBV2 with TRBJ1-5; 8 nucleotides align to TRBD1. Germline trimming cut 4 bases from V and 4 bases from J; bases unmatched to any gene: 3. The CDR3 consists of 14 residues. Germline CDR1 SNHLY, CDR2 FYNNEI.